These T cell receptor beta chains were read from a single sample in a study of control samples from healthy donors and cancer patients. Repertoires were generated with immunoSEQ multiplex PCR, while TCRdb's copy carries only in-frame clones and drops some. The table records 120,000 or so clones, 85% to 95% of them present only once. Sample: PBMCs. The origin of the receptors is a man older than 75 with head and neck cancer. CDR3s include the opening cysteine and the closing phenylalanine or tryptophan. D genes are given only for firm matches. Part of the rows lack a size; the others show once, few, many or a class for expanded clones.

D: TRBD1; size: -; J: TRBJ1-5; V: TRBV19; CDR3: CASSTLDRGSNQPQHF; DNA: TGTGCCAGTAGTACCTTGGACAGGGGTAGCAATCAGCCCCAGCATTTT
D: -; size: -; J: TRBJ1-5; V: TRBV19; CDR3: CASSPGVSGFYQPQHF; DNA: TGTGCCAGTAGTCCCGGGGTGTCAGGGTTTTATCAGCCCCAGCATTTT
D: TRBD1; size: -; J: TRBJ1-4; V: TRBV5-1; CDR3: CASSLGQGAGKLFF; DNA: TGCGCCAGCAGCTTGGGACAGGGGGCAGGGAAACTGTTTTTT
D: -; size: once; J: TRBJ2-7; V: TRBV5-6; CDR3: CASSLAGIYEQYF; DNA: TGTGCCAGCAGCTTGGCGGGGATCTACGAGCAGTACTTC
D: TRBD1; size: once; J: TRBJ1-5; V: TRBV5-1; CDR3: CASSWTGGFGQPQHF; DNA: TGCGCCAGCAGCTGGACAGGGGGCTTTGGGCAGCCCCAGCATTTT
D: -; size: once; J: TRBJ1-2; V: TRBV20-1; CDR3: CSARDDGYTF; DNA: TGCAGTGCTAGAGATGATGGCTACACCTTC
D: -; size: -; J: TRBJ2-7; V: TRBV15; CDR3: CATSRDFDSSEQYF; DNA: TGTGCCACCAGCAGAGATTTCGACAGTAGCGAGCAGTACTTC
D: -; size: -; J: TRBJ2-5; V: TRBV6-8; CDR3: CASSYEGFGLETQYF; DNA: TGTGCCAGCAGTTACGAGGGATTTGGTTTGGAGACCCAGTACTTC
D: -; size: -; J: TRBJ2-7; V: TRBV3-1/TRBV3-2; CDR3: CASSQRTGEQYF; DNA: TGTGCCAGCAGCCAAAGAACGGGCGAGCAGTACTTC
D: -; size: -; J: TRBJ1-3; V: TRBV4-1; CDR3: CASSQVFARGKHGNTIYF; DNA: TGCGCCAGCAGCCAAGTTTTTGCACGGGGCAAACATGGAAACACCATATATTTT
D: -; size: -; J: TRBJ2-7; V: TRBV4-3; CDR3: CASSQDTAFYEQYF; DNA: TGCGCCAGCAGCCAAGATACGGCTTTCTACGAGCAGTACTTC
D: TRBD2; size: -; J: TRBJ2-3; V: TRBV7-8; CDR3: CASSGLAGGPTDTQYF; DNA: TGTGCCAGCAGCGGACTAGCGGGGGGGCCCACAGATACGCAGTATTTT
D: -; size: -; J: TRBJ1-3; V: TRBV5-4; CDR3: CASSLSPTGDSGNTIYF; DNA: TGTGCCAGCAGCTTGAGCCCGACAGGTGACTCTGGAAACACCATATATTTT
D: TRBD1; size: -; J: TRBJ1-1; V: TRBV6-5; CDR3: CASSKTATGSPEAFF; DNA: TGTGCCAGCAGTAAGACCGCGACAGGGAGCCCTGAAGCTTTCTTT
D: TRBD2; size: -; J: TRBJ2-5; V: TRBV4-1; CDR3: CASSLSGTSETQYF; DNA: TGCGCCAGCAGCCTATCCGGGACTAGCGAGACCCAGTACTTC
D: -; size: once; J: TRBJ1-4; V: TRBV6-5; CDR3: CASRLSATNEKLFF; DNA: TGTGCCAGCAGGCTGAGTGCAACTAATGAAAAACTGTTTTTT
D: TRBD1; size: -; J: TRBJ1-4; V: TRBV4-1; CDR3: CASCRDRGSEKLFF; DNA: TGCGCCAGCTGCCGGGACAGGGGGAGTGAAAAACTGTTTTTT
D: -; size: -; J: TRBJ2-3; V: TRBV5-1; CDR3: CASTGEVTDTQYF; DNA: TGCGCCAGCACGGGGGAGGTCACAGATACGCAGTATTTT
D: TRBD2; size: -; J: TRBJ2-2; V: TRBV3-1/TRBV3-2; CDR3: CASQTSGGASFTGELFF; DNA: TGTGCCAGCCAAACTAGCGGGGGGGCCAGTTTCACCGGGGAGCTGTTTTTT
D: -; size: once; J: TRBJ1-3; V: TRBV28; CDR3: CASRGSPGNTIYF; DNA: TGTGCCAGCAGGGGGAGCCCTGGAAACACCATATATTTT
D: TRBD1; size: -; J: TRBJ2-4; V: TRBV23-1; CDR3: CAFGQGERAKNIQYF; DNA: TGCGCCTTTGGACAGGGAGAAAGGGCCAAAAACATTCAGTACTTC
D: -; size: -; J: TRBJ2-1; V: TRBV19; CDR3: CASRGLSSYNEQFF; DNA: TGTGCCAGCCGGGGACTGAGCTCCTACAATGAGCAGTTCTTC
D: -; size: -; J: TRBJ1-1; V: TRBV5-1; CDR3: CASSLEGRGYAEAFF; DNA: TGCGCCAGCAGCTTGGAGGGTCGGGGATACGCTGAAGCTTTCTTT
D: -; size: -; J: TRBJ1-5; V: TRBV10-2; CDR3: CASSPTFNQPQHF; DNA: TGCGCCAGCAGTCCGACCTTCAATCAGCCCCAGCATTTT
D: TRBD1; size: -; J: TRBJ2-2; V: TRBV4-3; CDR3: CASSQEQGYTGELFF; DNA: TGCGCCAGCAGCCAAGAACAGGGGTACACCGGGGAGCTGTTTTTT
D: TRBD1; size: once; J: TRBJ1-1; V: TRBV7-9; CDR3: CASRGTANTEAFF; DNA: TGTGCCAGCAGAGGGACAGCGAACACTGAAGCTTTCTTT